Below, 20 T cell receptor beta chains from the same sample are listed, as sequenced in a study of shared clonotypes between healthy human individuals. Measured with immunoSEQ multiplex PCR; TCRdb has only the in-frame clones, and not every one. The sample lists hundreds of thousands of clones, around 96% occurring once. The sample comprised naive CD4+ T cells sorted from blood. Regarding subset: CD45RA+ positively selected. These receptors came from a young woman in good health.

This rearrangement joins TRBV27 to TRBJ2-5; D gene unclear. This CDR3 contains 15 residues. V lost 4 bases and J 3 bases, leaving 15 bases between the germline ends. The germline CDR1 and CDR2 sequences are MNHEY and SMNVEV (reference sequence). The CDR3 nucleotides read TGTGCCAGCAGTTCCGTGGCAGCAAGTAAAGAGACCCAGTACTTC. Its translation is CASSSVAASKETQYF.

The chain recombines TRBV5-1 with TRBJ2-7, with unresolved D. From germline, CDR1 is SGHRS and CDR2 YFSETQ. Trimming stripped 4 bases from V and 3 bases from J, with 8 bases between. The CDR3 runs to 12 residues. CDR3 sequence (DNA): TGCGCCAGCAGCCCGGACCGCTACGAGCAGTACTTC. Its translation is CASSPDRYEQYF.

A few counts support this clone. The chain uses TRBV11-2 and TRBJ2-7; D could derive from TRBD1 or TRBD2 (5 bases each). The V gene lost 5 bases and the J gene lost 1 base, with 12 bases spanning the gap. The length of the CDR3 is 14 residues. Germline V lookup: CDR1 SGHAT, CDR2 FQNNGV. The CDR3 here is CASSPAGGSYEQYF. CDR3 coding DNA: TGTGCCAGCAGCCCAGCTGGGGGTTCCTACGAGCAGTACTTC.

This sequence joins TRBV13 and TRBJ2-3; 9 positions match TRBD2. There are 17 residues in the CDR3. V shed 1 base, J shed 2 bases, and the junction held 7 bases outside the gene matches. CDR1 and CDR2 from the germline V gene are PRHDT and FYEKMQ (reference sequence). The CDR3 is CASSLVASGIDTDTQYF. In nucleotides, the CDR3 is TGTGCCAGCAGCTTAGTGGCTAGCGGGATCGACACAGATACGCAGTATTTT.

The chain uses TRBV28 and TRBJ2-7, with D tentatively TRBD2 (5 bases). V lost 5 bases and J 9 bases, leaving 17 bases between the germline ends. The CDR3 runs 13 residues. The germline CDR1 and CDR2 sequences are MDHEN and SYDVKM. This CDR3 is CASSPNGEHRQYF. CDR3 nucleotide sequence: TGTGCCAGCAGTCCTAACGGGGAGCATAGGCAGTACTTC. The full variable domain, completed using reference TRBV28 and TRBJ2-7, is DVKVTQSSRYLVKRTGEKVFLECVQDMDHENMFWYRQDPGLGLRLIYFSYDVKMKEKGDIPEGYSVSREKKERFSLILESASTNQTSMYLCASSPNGEHRQYFGPGTRLTVT.

The rearrangement joins TRBV18 to TRBJ1-2; a possible D gene is TRBD1 (5 bases). Trimming shortened V by 2 bases and J by 4 bases, and 20 bases separated the two germline ends. CDR3 length equals 17 residues. Looked up from germline, CDR1 is KGHSH and CDR2 is LQKENI. The CDR3: CASSPDGGDLGPYGYTF. In nucleotides, the CDR3 is TGTGCCAGCTCACCAGACGGCGGGGACTTAGGTCCCTATGGCTACACCTTC.

The chain is built from TRBV15 and TRBJ1-2; D remains unclear. From germline, CDR1 is LNHNV and CDR2 YYDKDF (reference sequence). V was shortened by 2 bases and J by 6 bases, with 10 bases between the two germline ends. The CDR3 is made up of 13 amino acids. CDR3 DNA: TGTGCCACCAGCAGACGTCCCTCAGATGGCTACACCTTC. Its protein is CATSRRPSDGYTF.

The chain has TRBV5-1 and TRBJ2-3; 7 bases line up with TRBD2. The CDR3 extends over 16 amino acids. Unmatched junction bases numbered 10, after V lost 2 bases and J lost 4 bases. Looked up from germline, CDR1 is SGHRS and CDR2 is YFSETQ. CDR3: CASSFRGAGYPDTQYF. The DNA of the CDR3 is TGCGCCAGCAGCTTTAGAGGAGCGGGATACCCAGATACGCAGTATTTT.

A note on this clone: This sample also contains other DNA sequences that code for the same CDR3. The V gene is TRBV28, the J gene TRBJ2-7, with D perhaps given as TRBD1 or TRBD2 (5 bases each). The CDR3 sequence is 14 residues long. CDR1 and CDR2 (germline): MDHEN, SYDVKM. The V end lost 2 bases, the J end lost 2 bases, and 10 bases lay between the germline ends. The CDR3 nucleotides are TGTGCCAGCAGTTTAGAGGGGTCTCCCTACGAGCAGTACTTC. Translation: CASSLEGSPYEQYF. Filled out from reference TRBV28 and TRBJ2-7, the complete variable domain reads DVKVTQSSRYLVKRTGEKVFLECVQDMDHENMFWYRQDPGLGLRLIYFSYDVKMKEKGDIPEGYSVSREKKERFSLILESASTNQTSMYLCASSLEGSPYEQYFGPGTRLTVT.

The genes are TRBV5-1 and TRBJ2-1, with 8 bases fitting TRBD2. This CDR3 has 13 amino acids. Trimming removed 5 bases from V and 4 bases from J; junction bases left unmatched: 2. The germline gives CDR1 SGHRS, CDR2 YFSETQ. The CDR3 bases are TGCGCCAGCAGGGCGGGAGGTTACAATGAGCAGTTCTTC. Its translation: CASRAGGYNEQFF.

This sequence joins TRBV28 and TRBJ2-7; 7 bases match TRBD2. The CDR3 has 14 amino acids. Germline loops: CDR1 MDHEN, CDR2 SYDVKM. The V and J ends lost 7 bases and 5 bases, in that order; junction bases with no gene match: 11. CDR3 sequence reads: CASTKGGSLNEQYF. The CDR3 nucleotides are TGTGCCAGCACCAAGGGCGGGAGTCTCAACGAGCAGTACTTC.

This sequence joins TRBV28 and TRBJ2-2; tentatively, D is TRBD2 (6 bases). This CDR3 has 15 amino acids. V lost 2 bases and J lost 1, with 8 bases in between. CDR1 is MDHEN, CDR2 SYDVKM, per germline. The CDR3 region has the DNA TGTGCCAGCAGTTTAGCCGGGAGGAACACCGGGGAGCTGTTTTTT. Its protein is CASSLAGRNTGELFF.

The J gene is TRBJ2-3, the V gene TRBV19, with a possible D match to TRBD1 (6 bases). Looked up from germline, CDR1 is LNHDA and CDR2 is SQIVND (reference sequence). With 5 bases removed from V and 0 bases from J, the gap between germline ends came to 9 bases. This CDR3 has 14 amino acids. The CDR3 sequence: CASSRQASTDTQYF. CDR3 in DNA: TGTGCCAGTAGTCGACAGGCTAGCACAGATACGCAGTATTTT.

The chain is built from TRBV28 and TRBJ1-5; D call uncertain. The length of the CDR3 is 13 residues. Germline CDR1 and CDR2: MDHEN and SYDVKM. With 3 bases removed from V and 0 bases from J, the gap between germline ends came to 3 bases. This CDR3 reads CASSFGSNQPQHF. The CDR3 region has the DNA TGTGCCAGCAGTTTCGGTAGCAATCAGCCCCAGCATTTT.

This clone was detected only once. CDR3 nucleotides: TGTGCCAGCAGCGTACCCCCGGACCGCGGGGAGCTGTTTTTT. It yields the protein CASSVPPDRGELFF. V is TRBV9 and J is TRBJ2-2; D is unresolved. Trimming left V 1 base short and J 7 bases short, with 11 bases between. Per germline, CDR1 SGDLS and CDR2 YYNGEE. CDR3 size: 14 residues.

The chain joins TRBV19 to TRBJ1-5, with 7 bases fitting TRBD1. V was pared by 5 bases and J by 6 bases, with 7 bases of the junction left unmatched. Germline loops: CDR1 LNHDA, CDR2 SQIVND (reference sequence). There are 14 residues in the CDR3. CDR3 protein: CASSFGRGRQPQHF. CDR3 DNA: TGTGCCAGTAGTTTCGGGAGGGGGCGTCAGCCCCAGCATTTT. Full variable domain (outside the CDR3, taken from reference TRBV19 and TRBJ1-5): DGGITQSPKYLFRKEGQNVTLSCEQNLNHDAMYWYRQDPGQGLRLIYYSQIVNDFQKGDIAEGYSVSREKKESFPLTVTSAQKNPTAFYLCASSFGRGRQPQHFGDGTRLSIL.

The genes are TRBV11-3 and TRBJ2-1, with 9 nucleotides matching TRBD1. With V trimmed by 4 bases and J by 5 bases, 6 bases remained unmatched. Per germline, CDR1 SGHNT and CDR2 YENEEA. The length of the CDR3 is 15 residues. DNA of the CDR3: TGTGCCAGCAGCTCCGGGACAGGGCTAAACAATGAGCAGTTCTTC. Protein: CASSSGTGLNNEQFF. The full variable domain, completed using reference TRBV11-3 and TRBJ2-1, is EAGVVQSPRYKIIEKKQPVAFWCNPISGHNTLYWYLQNLGQGPELLIRYENEEAVDDSQLPKDRFSAERLKGVDSTLKIQPAELGDSAVYLCASSSGTGLNNEQFFGPGTRLTVL.

The chain links TRBV18 to TRBJ2-7; D gene ambiguous. V was clipped by 3 bases and J by 6 bases, with 6 bases between them. Germline V gene data show CDR1 as KGHSH and CDR2 as LQKENI. This CDR3 is built from 11 residues. CDR3 protein: CASSPAGEQYF. DNA for the CDR3: TGTGCCAGCTCACCCGCTGGCGAGCAGTACTTC.

This clone occurred once. The gene calls are TRBV19 and TRBJ2-1; D not resolved. V was shortened by 5 bases and J by 0 bases, with 5 bases between the two germline ends. Germline V gene sequence: CDR1 LNHDA, CDR2 SQIVND (reference sequence). The CDR3 is 13 amino acids. CDR3 region: CASSDASYNEQFF. The CDR3 bases are TGTGCCAGTAGTGATGCCTCCTACAATGAGCAGTTCTTC. Looking up the rest from reference TRBV19 and TRBJ2-1 gives the full variable domain: DGGITQSPKYLFRKEGQNVTLSCEQNLNHDAMYWYRQDPGQGLRLIYYSQIVNDFQKGDIAEGYSVSREKKESFPLTVTSAQKNPTAFYLCASSDASYNEQFFGPGTRLTVL.

This clone was seen only a few times. The genes are TRBV7-9 and TRBJ1-2; TRBD1 agrees at 9 bases. From germline, CDR1 is SEHNR and CDR2 FQNEAQ (reference sequence). The length of the CDR3 is 13 residues. The ends lost 5 bases at V and 7 bases at J; junction bases unmatched: 5. The CDR3 is CASSNRDRVGYTF. In DNA, the CDR3 is TGTGCCAGCAGCAACCGGGACAGGGTTGGCTACACCTTC.